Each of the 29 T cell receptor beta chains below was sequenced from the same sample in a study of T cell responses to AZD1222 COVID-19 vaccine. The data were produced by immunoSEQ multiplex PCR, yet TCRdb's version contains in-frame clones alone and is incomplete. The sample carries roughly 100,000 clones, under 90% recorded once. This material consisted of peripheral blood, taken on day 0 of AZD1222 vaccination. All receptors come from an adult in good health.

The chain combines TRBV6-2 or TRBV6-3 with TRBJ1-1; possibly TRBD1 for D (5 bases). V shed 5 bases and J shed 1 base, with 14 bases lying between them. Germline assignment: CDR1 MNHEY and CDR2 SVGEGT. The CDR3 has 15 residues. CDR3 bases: TGTGCCAGCAGTGACTTGGACACGGGGAACACTGAAGCTTTCTTT. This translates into CASSDLDTGNTEAFF.

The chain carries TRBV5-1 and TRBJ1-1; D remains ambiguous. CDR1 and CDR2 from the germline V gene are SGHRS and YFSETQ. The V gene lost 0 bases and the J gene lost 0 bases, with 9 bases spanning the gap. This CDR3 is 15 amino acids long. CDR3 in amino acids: CASSLERPMNTEAFF. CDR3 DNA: TGCGCCAGCAGCTTGGAGCGGCCCATGAACACTGAAGCTTTCTTT.

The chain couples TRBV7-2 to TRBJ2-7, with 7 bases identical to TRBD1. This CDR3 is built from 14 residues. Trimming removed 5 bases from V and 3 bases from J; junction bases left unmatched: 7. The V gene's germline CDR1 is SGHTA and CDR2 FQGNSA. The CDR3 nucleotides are TGTGCCAGCAGCGACTGGGACAGAAACTACGAGCAGTACTTC. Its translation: CASSDWDRNYEQYF.

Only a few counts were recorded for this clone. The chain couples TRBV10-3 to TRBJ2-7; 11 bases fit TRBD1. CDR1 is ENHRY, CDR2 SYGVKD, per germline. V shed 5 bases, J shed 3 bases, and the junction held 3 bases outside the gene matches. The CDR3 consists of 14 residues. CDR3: CAISPGTGGYEQYF. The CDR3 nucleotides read TGTGCCATCAGTCCCGGGACAGGGGGCTACGAGCAGTACTTC.

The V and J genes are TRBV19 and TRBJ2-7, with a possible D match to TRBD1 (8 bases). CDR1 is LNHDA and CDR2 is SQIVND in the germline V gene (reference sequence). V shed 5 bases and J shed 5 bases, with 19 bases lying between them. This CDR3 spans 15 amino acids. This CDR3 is CASSARTGRVNEQYF. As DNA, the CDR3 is TGTGCCAGTAGTGCCAGGACAGGGAGGGTAAACGAGCAGTACTTC.

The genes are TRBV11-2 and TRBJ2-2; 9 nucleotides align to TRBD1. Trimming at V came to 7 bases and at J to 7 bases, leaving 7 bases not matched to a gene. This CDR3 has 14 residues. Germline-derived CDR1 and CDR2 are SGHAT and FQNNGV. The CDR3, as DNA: TGTGCCAGCAACCCGGACAGGGGTATCGGGGAGCTGTTTTTT. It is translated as CASNPDRGIGELFF.

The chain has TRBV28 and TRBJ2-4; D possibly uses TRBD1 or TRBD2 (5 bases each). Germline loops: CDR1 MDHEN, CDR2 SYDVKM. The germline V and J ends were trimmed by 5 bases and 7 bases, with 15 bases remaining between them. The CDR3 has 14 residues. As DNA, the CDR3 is TGTGCCAGCAGTCCCCCGGGCGAGGGGAACATTCAGTACTTC. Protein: CASSPPGEGNIQYF.

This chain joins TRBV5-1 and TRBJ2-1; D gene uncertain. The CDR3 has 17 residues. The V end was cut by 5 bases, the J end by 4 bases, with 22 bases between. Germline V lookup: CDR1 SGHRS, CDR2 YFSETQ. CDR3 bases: TGCGCCAGCAGTTCTGCTAACCTGGGCGACTTTTACAATGAGCAGTTCTTC. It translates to CASSSANLGDFYNEQFF.

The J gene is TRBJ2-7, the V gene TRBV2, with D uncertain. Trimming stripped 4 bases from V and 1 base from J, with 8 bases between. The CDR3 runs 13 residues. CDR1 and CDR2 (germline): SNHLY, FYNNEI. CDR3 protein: CASSGAPSYEQYF. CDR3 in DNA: TGTGCCAGCAGTGGGGCCCCTTCCTACGAGCAGTACTTC.

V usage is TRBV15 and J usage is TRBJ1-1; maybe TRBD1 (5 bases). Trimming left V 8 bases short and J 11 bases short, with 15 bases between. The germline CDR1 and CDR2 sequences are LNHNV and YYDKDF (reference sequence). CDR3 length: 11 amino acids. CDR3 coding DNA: TGTGCCACCCTTGCCGGGGGACCCGCTTTCTTT. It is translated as CATLAGGPAFF.

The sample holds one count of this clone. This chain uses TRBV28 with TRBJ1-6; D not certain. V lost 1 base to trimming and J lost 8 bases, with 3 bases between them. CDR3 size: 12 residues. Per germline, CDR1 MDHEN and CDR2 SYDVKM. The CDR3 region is CASSLLDSPLHF. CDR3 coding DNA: TGTGCCAGCAGTTTATTGGATTCACCCCTCCACTTT. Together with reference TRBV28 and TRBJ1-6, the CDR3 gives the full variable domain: DVKVTQSSRYLVKRTGEKVFLECVQDMDHENMFWYRQDPGLGLRLIYFSYDVKMKEKGDIPEGYSVSREKKERFSLILESASTNQTSMYLCASSLLDSPLHFGNGTRLTVT.

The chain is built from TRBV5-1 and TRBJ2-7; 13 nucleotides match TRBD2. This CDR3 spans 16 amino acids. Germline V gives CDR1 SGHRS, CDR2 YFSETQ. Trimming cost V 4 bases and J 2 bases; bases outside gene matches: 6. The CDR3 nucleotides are TGCGCCAGCAGCCCTCTACTAGCGGGAGGGGCCTACGAGCAGTACTTC. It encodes CASSPLLAGGAYEQYF. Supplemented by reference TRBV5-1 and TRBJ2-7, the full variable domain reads KAGVTQTPRYLIKTRGQQVTLSCSPISGHRSVSWYQQTPGQGLQFLFEYFSETQRNKGNFPGRFSGRQFSNSRSEMNVSTLELGDSALYLCASSPLLAGGAYEQYFGPGTRLTVT.

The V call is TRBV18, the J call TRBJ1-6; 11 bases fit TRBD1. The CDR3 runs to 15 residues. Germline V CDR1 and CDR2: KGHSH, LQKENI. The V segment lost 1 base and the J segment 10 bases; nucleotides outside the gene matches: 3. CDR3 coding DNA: TGTGCCAGCTCACCACGGGACAGGGGGGGATCACCCCTCCACTTT. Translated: CASSPRDRGGSPLHF.

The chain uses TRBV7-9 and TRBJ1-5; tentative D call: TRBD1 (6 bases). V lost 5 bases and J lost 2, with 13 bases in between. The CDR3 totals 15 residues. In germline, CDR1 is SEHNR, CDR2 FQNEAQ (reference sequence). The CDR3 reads CASSLTGGRNQPQHF. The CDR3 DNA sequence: TGTGCCAGCAGCCTCACCGGGGGGCGCAATCAGCCCCAGCATTTT.

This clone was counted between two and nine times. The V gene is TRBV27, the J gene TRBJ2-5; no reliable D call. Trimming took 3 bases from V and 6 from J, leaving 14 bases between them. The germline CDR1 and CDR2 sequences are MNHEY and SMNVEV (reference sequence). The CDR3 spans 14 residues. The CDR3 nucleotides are TGTGCCAGCAGTTTCTCGTCCCTCAGTAAGACCCAGTACTTC. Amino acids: CASSFSSLSKTQYF.

The CDR3 DNA reads as TGTGCCAGCAGCCCTAGGGGGGCCTTAGCCAAAAACATTCAGTACTTC. Protein: CASSPRGALAKNIQYF. This sequence joins TRBV7-2 and TRBJ2-4, with D possibly being TRBD1 or TRBD2 (6 bases each). Germline CDR1 SGHTA, CDR2 FQGNSA. The CDR3 loop spans 16 amino acids. Trimming took 5 bases from V and 0 from J, leaving 14 bases between them.

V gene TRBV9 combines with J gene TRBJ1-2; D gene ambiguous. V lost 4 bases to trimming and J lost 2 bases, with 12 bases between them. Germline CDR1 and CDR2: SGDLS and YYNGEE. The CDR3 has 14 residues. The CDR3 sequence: CASSILTGNYGYTF. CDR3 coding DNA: TGTGCCAGCAGCATCTTAACGGGGAACTATGGCTACACCTTC.

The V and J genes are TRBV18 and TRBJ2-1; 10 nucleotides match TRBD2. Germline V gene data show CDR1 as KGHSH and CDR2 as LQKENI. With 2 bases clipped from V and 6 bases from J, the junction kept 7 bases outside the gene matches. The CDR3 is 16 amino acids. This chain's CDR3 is CASSPNLGLAVNEQFF. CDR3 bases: TGTGCCAGCTCACCAAATCTAGGACTAGCGGTCAATGAGCAGTTCTTC. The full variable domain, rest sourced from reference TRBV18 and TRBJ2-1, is NAGVMQNPRHLVRRRGQEARLRCSPMKGHSHVYWYRQLPEEGLKFMVYLQKENIIDESGMPKERFSAEFPKEGPSILRIQQVVRGDSAAYFCASSPNLGLAVNEQFFGPGTRLTVL.

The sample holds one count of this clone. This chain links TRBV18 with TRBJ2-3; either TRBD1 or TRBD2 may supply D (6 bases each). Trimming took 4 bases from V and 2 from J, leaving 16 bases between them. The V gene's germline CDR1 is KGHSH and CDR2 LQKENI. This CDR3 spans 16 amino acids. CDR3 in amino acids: CASSLGASEHTDTQYF. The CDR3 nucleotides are TGTGCCAGCTCACTGGGGGCTAGCGAACACACAGATACGCAGTATTTT. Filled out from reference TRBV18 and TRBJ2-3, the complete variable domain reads NAGVMQNPRHLVRRRGQEARLRCSPMKGHSHVYWYRQLPEEGLKFMVYLQKENIIDESGMPKERFSAEFPKEGPSILRIQQVVRGDSAAYFCASSLGASEHTDTQYFGPGTRLTVL.

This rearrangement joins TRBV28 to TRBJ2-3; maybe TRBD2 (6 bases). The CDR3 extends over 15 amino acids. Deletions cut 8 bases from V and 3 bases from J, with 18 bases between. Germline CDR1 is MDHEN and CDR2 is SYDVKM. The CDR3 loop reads CASYGSAGRTDTQYF. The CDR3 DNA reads TGTGCCAGCTACGGGAGCGCGGGCAGGACAGATACGCAGTATTTT. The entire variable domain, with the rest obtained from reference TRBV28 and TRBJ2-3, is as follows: DVKVTQSSRYLVKRTGEKVFLECVQDMDHENMFWYRQDPGLGLRLIYFSYDVKMKEKGDIPEGYSVSREKKERFSLILESASTNQTSMYLCASYGSAGRTDTQYFGPGTRLTVL.

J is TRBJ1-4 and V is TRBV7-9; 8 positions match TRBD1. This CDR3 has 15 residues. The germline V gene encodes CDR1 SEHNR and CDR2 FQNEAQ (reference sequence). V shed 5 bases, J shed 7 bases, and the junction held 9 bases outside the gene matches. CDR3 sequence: CASSDQGARSEKLFF. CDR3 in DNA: TGTGCCAGCAGCGATCAGGGGGCTAGGTCTGAAAAACTGTTTTTT.

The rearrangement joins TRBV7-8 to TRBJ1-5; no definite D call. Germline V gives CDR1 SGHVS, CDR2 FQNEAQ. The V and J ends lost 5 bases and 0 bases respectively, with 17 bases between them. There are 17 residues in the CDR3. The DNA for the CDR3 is TGTGCCAGCAGCCCCGTTTTGGAGGGCTTTAGCAATCAGCCCCAGCATTTT. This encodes CASSPVLEGFSNQPQHF.

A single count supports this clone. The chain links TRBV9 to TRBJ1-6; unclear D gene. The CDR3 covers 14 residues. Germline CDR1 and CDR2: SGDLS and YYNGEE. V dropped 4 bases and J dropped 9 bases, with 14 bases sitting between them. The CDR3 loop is CASSSGGMGSPLHF. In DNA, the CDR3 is TGTGCCAGCAGCTCCGGCGGGATGGGTTCACCCCTCCACTTT. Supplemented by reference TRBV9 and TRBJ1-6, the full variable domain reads DSGVTQTPKHLITATGQRVTLRCSPRSGDLSVYWYQQSLDQGLQFLIQYYNGEERAKGNILERFSAQQFPDLHSELNLSSLELGDSALYFCASSSGGMGSPLHFGNGTRLTVT.

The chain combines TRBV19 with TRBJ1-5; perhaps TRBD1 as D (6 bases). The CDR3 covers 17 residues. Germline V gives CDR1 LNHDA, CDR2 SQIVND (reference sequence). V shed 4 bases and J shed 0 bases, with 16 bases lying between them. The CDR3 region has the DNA TGTGCCAGTAGTAACTTCAGGGGAATGGATAGCAATCAGCCCCAGCATTTT. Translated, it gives CASSNFRGMDSNQPQHF.

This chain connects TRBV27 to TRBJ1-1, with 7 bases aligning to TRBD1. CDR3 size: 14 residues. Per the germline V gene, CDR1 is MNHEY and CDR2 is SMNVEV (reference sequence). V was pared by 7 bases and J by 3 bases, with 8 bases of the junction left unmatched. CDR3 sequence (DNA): TGTGCCAGCAATTACCAAGGGGGCGACACTGAAGCTTTCTTT. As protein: CASNYQGGDTEAFF.

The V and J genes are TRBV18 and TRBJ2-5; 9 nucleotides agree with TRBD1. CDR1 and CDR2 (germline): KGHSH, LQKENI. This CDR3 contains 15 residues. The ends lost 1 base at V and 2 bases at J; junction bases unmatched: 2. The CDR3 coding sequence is TGTGCCAGCTCACCACTTGGGACAGGGCAAGAGACCCAGTACTTC. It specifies CASSPLGTGQETQYF.

The CDR3 here is CASSPGAQGNQPQHF. In DNA, the CDR3 is TGTGCCAGCAGTCCAGGGGCCCAGGGTAATCAGCCCCAGCATTTT. This chain connects TRBV28 to TRBJ1-5; maybe TRBD1 (6 bases). V lost 5 bases and J lost 4, with 15 bases in between. This CDR3 spans 15 amino acids. Germline CDR1 reads MDHEN; CDR2 reads SYDVKM. Full variable domain (missing parts from reference TRBV28 and TRBJ1-5): DVKVTQSSRYLVKRTGEKVFLECVQDMDHENMFWYRQDPGLGLRLIYFSYDVKMKEKGDIPEGYSVSREKKERFSLILESASTNQTSMYLCASSPGAQGNQPQHFGDGTRLSIL.

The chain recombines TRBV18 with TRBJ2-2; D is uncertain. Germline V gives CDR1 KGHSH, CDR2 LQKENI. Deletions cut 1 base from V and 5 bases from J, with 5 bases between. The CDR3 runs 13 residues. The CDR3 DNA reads TGTGCCAGCTCACCACAACCGACCGGGGAGCTGTTTTTT. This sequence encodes CASSPQPTGELFF. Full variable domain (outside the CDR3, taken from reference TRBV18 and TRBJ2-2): NAGVMQNPRHLVRRRGQEARLRCSPMKGHSHVYWYRQLPEEGLKFMVYLQKENIIDESGMPKERFSAEFPKEGPSILRIQQVVRGDSAAYFCASSPQPTGELFFGEGSRLTVL.

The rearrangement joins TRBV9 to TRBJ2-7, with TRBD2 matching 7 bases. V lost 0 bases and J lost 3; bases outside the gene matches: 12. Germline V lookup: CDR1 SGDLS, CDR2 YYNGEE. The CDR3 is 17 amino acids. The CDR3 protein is CASSVGGPGEGFYEQYF. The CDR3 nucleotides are TGTGCCAGCAGCGTAGGGGGACCGGGGGAGGGGTTCTACGAGCAGTACTTC. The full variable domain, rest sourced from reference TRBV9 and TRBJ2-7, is DSGVTQTPKHLITATGQRVTLRCSPRSGDLSVYWYQQSLDQGLQFLIQYYNGEERAKGNILERFSAQQFPDLHSELNLSSLELGDSALYFCASSVGGPGEGFYEQYFGPGTRLTVT.